The source of this T cell receptor beta chain is a study of cytotoxic CD8 clonotypes in ibrutinib-treated CLL (dated by TCRdb to about 2021). In the study overall: The cohort was composed of some twelve relapsed/refractory and roughly 16 treatment-naive patients; IGHV unmutated status was identified in approximately 17 patients. Responses were partial in some 24 patients and complete in 2; after median approximately 67 months follow-up, roughly 14 stayed in remission and 12 progressed. The response samples were drawn at a median of approximately 11 months into treatment, with a range of about 6 to 36 months. On average, each sample yielded roughly 250,000 productive templates and tens of thousands of productive rearrangements. Longitudinal samples were available for about 30% of the roughly 90 trial participants. Cryopreserved peripheral blood mononuclear cells were obtained before treatment, at response, and at either sustained remission or disease progression. What the work shows at the level of the full study, not this receptor alone: Public clonotypes were rare and either shrank or stayed stable during treatment, and the rise in clonality at ibrutinib response reflected expansion of private clonotypes. Clonality rose at ibrutinib response, remained stable during sustained remission, and dropped back toward baseline at progression. Sustained-remission and progressing patients did not have matched sampling times, and lymph node repertoires were not examined. Baseline clonality was found to be higher than that of age-matched healthy donors and was strongly correlated with circulating CD8+ T-cell counts.

In its sample, this clone was seen a few times. Its antigen is still unknown. Base-call qualities are not available, and no considerably larger clone is one nucleotide away. Approximately 2 micrograms of genomic DNA were extracted from cryopreserved PBMCs for TCR beta library preparation. Longitudinal blood samples from CLL patients on ibrutinib monotherapy underwent high-throughput TCR beta sequencing. Patients were enrolled in a phase 2 open-label single-center ibrutinib monotherapy trial. Each clonotype received, on average, about 10x coverage in deep resolution sequencing performed on a MiSeq, where the target depth lay between 1 in 1 million and 1 in 200,000 T cells. TCR beta libraries were generated with the immunoSEQ hsTCRB Kit. As for the authors' bioinformatics: Data were analyzed with ImmunoSEQ Data Assistant and ImmunoSEQ Analyzer, with V, D and J genes assigned per IMGT definitions. Clonality was computed as one minus normalized Shannon entropy of productive rearrangement frequencies, ranging from 0 to 1. Public clonotype analysis was restricted to overrepresented clonotypes comprising at least 0.05% of each patient's repertoire. Some 13 repertoires from age-matched healthy donors, obtained from immuneACCESS, served as clonality controls. TCRdb stores this immuneACCESS table with in-frame sequences only. Part of the clones is absent; in the studies checked, under half of the shortfall reflects unresolved V genes, and no reason is known for the rest. The V and J calls and the clone size are those of that table, but D and trimming were determined from the DNA. The sample table lists approximately 80,000 clones, about 86% of them with a count of one. Around 5.4% of the sample goes to the ten largest clones.

In the germline V gene (reference sequence), CDR1 corresponds to GTSNPN and CDR2 to SVGIG. The junction shows trimming of 7 bases on V and 0 bases on J, plus 10 bases between the germline ends. CDR3 length: 13 amino acids, cysteine to phenylalanine. Only the CDR3 portion is preserved as DNA: 39 bases, with reading frame beginning at the first base. Sequences were derived from PBMCs, sampled before ibrutinib treatment. The receptor was derived from a human donor with chronic lymphocytic leukemia. The sequence is built from TRBV30 and TRBJ2-1, with a weak D call of TRBD1 (5 bases match). The bases read TGTGCCTCCAGGGAAGGCTCCTACAATGAGCAGTTCTTC. Protein translation: CASREGSYNEQFF.